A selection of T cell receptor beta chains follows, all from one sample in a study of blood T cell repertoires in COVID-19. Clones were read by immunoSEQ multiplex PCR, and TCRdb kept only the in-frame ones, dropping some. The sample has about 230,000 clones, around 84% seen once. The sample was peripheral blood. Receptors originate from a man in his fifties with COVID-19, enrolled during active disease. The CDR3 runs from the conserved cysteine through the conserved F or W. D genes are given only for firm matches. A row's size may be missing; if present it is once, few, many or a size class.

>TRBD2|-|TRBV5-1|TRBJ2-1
CASSLVAGGGNEQFF
TGCGCCAGCAGCTTGGTAGCGGGGGGAGGAAATGAGCAGTTCTTC
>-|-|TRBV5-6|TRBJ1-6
CASSSGRGSSPLHF
TGTGCCAGCAGCTCGGGGAGAGGATCTTCACCCCTCCACTTT
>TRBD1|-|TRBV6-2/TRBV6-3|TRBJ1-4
CASSYSRDSTEKLFF
TGTGCCAGCAGTTACTCGAGGGACAGCACTGAAAAACTGTTTTTT
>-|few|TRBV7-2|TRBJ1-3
CASSPRQYVGNTIYF
TGTGCCAGCAGCCCCCGACAGTACGTAGGAAACACCATATATTTT
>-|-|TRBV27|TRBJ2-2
CASSRGLDTGELFF
TGTGCCAGCAGCCGCGGATTAGACACCGGGGAGCTGTTTTTT
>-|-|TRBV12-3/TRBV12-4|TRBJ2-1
CASCYGDYNEQFF
TGTGCCAGCTGTTATGGAGACTACAATGAGCAGTTCTTC
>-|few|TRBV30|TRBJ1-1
CAWISRETEAFF
TGTGCCTGGATCTCGAGGGAAACTGAAGCTTTCTTT
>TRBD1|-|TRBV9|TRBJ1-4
CASSGQGKKLFF
TGTGCCAGCAGCGGACAGGGAAAAAAACTGTTTTTT
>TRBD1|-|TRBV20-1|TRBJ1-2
CSADRGYGYTF
TGCAGTGCAGACAGGGGATATGGCTACACCTTC
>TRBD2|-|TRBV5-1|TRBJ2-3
CASSLALAGAGDAQYF
TGCGCCAGCAGCTTGGCGTTAGCGGGGGCGGGAGATGCGCAGTATTTT
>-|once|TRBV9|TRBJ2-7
CASSVGLLSYEQYF
TGTGCCAGCAGCGTCGGGTTGCTCTCCTACGAGCAGTACTTC
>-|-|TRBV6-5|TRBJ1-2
CASSYSRLPGGYTF
TGTGCCAGCAGTTACTCGAGGCTCCCGGGTGGCTACACCTTC
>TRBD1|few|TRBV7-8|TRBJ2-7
CASSLGYRDRRSYEQYF
TGTGCCAGCAGCTTAGGCTACCGGGACAGGCGATCCTACGAGCAGTACTTC
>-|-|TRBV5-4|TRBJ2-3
CASSFFSSPTDTQYF
TGTGCCAGCAGCTTTTTTTCGTCTCCCACAGATACGCAGTATTTT
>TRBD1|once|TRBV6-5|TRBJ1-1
CASSPGTEANTEAFF
TGTGCCAGCAGTCCGGGGACAGAAGCTAACACTGAAGCTTTCTTT
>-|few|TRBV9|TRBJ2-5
CASSVLEETQYF
TGTGCCAGCAGCGTATTGGAGGAGACCCAGTACTTC
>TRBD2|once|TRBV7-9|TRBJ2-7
CASIPGLAGAETYEQYF
TGTGCCAGCATCCCGGGACTAGCGGGAGCTGAAACCTACGAGCAGTACTTC
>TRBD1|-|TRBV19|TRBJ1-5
CASSSGQANSNQPQHF
TGTGCCAGTAGCTCCGGACAGGCTAATAGCAATCAGCCCCAGCATTTT
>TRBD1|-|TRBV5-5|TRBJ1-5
CASSLVQGGKNQPQHF
TGTGCCAGCAGCTTGGTCCAGGGGGGAAAAAATCAGCCCCAGCATTTT
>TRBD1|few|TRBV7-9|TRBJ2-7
CASSDTQTGGDYEQYF
TGTGCCAGCAGCGACACGCAAACAGGGGGCGACTACGAGCAGTACTTC
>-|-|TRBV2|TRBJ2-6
CARQGSGANVLTF
TGTGCCAGACAGGGCTCTGGGGCCAACGTCCTGACTTTC
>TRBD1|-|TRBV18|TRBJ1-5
CASSPGTGVGQPQHF
TGTGCCAGCTCACCAGGGACAGGGGTAGGGCAGCCCCAGCATTTT
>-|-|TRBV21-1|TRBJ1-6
CARPGGPISPLHF
TGTGCCAGACCGGGGGGCCCTATTTCACCCCTCCACTTT
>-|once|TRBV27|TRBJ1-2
CASSESTANYGYTF
TGTGCCAGCAGCGAGAGTACAGCTAACTATGGCTACACCTTC
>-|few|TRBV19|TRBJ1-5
CASSSQGLQPQHF
TGTGCCAGTAGTAGCCAGGGTCTGCAGCCCCAGCATTTT
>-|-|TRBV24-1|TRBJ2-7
CATSDSLTNEQYF
TGTGCCACCAGTGATAGCCTGACTAACGAGCAGTACTTC
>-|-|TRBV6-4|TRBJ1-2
CASSATGNYGYTF
TGTGCCAGCAGTGCGACAGGAAACTATGGCTACACCTTC
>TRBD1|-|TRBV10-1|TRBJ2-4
CASGDRTGRFQYF
TGCGCCAGCGGTGATAGGACAGGGCGCTTTCAGTACTTC
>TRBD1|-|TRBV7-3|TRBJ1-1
CASSSGQGTEAFF
TGTGCCAGCAGCTCCGGACAGGGCACTGAAGCTTTCTTT
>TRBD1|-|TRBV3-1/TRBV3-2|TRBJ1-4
CASSLLQGDEKLFF
TGTGCCAGCAGCCTCCTTCAGGGGGATGAAAAACTGTTTTTT
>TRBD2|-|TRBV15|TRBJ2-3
CATSRGGTSGSPSTDTQYF
TGTGCCACCAGCAGAGGTGGGACTAGCGGGAGCCCTAGCACAGATACGCAGTATTTT
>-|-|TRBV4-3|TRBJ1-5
CASSQGYNQPQHF
TGCGCCAGCAGCCAAGGCTACAATCAGCCCCAGCATTTT
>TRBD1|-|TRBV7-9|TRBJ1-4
CASNDRDRAANEKLFF
TGTGCCAGCAACGACAGGGACAGGGCGGCTAATGAAAAACTGTTTTTT
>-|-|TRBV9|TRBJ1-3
CASSVEPRQLSSGNTIYF
TGTGCCAGCAGCGTCGAACCTAGACAGTTAAGCTCTGGAAACACCATATATTTT
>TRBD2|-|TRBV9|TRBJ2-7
CASSVGLAGAVGEQYF
TGTGCCAGCAGCGTAGGCTTGGCGGGAGCGGTAGGTGAGCAGTACTTC
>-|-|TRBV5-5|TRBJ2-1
CASSLFGGSSYNEQFF
TGTGCCAGCAGCTTGTTTGGAGGGAGCTCCTACAATGAGCAGTTCTTC
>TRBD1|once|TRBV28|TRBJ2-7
CASSSLKQGREQYF
TGTGCCAGCAGTTCTCTCAAACAGGGGAGAGAGCAGTACTTC
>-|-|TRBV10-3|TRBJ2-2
CAISGGTSDTGELFF
TGTGCCATCAGTGGAGGGACTTCAGACACCGGGGAGCTGTTTTTT
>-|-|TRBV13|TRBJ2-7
CASSINRDYEQYF
TGTGCCAGCAGCATAAACAGAGACTACGAGCAGTACTTC
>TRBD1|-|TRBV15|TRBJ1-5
CATSTGAGQRPQPQHF
TGTGCCACCAGCACCGGGGCGGGACAGCGGCCTCAGCCCCAGCATTTT
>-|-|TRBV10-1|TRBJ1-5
CASSSQGNQPQHF
TGCGCCAGCAGTTCGCAGGGAAATCAGCCCCAGCATTTT
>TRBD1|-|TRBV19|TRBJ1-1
CASSGDRGISEAFF
TGTGCCAGTAGTGGGGACAGGGGTATCAGTGAAGCTTTCTTT